The clone carrying this TCR beta chain occurred many times. Preparing the TCRbeta library involved the use of unique molecular identifiers. TCRdb fed the PCR reads into MiXCR, producing one record per CDR3 protein. The table has hundreds of thousands of distinct CDR3 sequences, 12% seen once. This sample was included in a study of T-cell reconstitution after alpha-beta-depleted transplantation in children. Germline-derived CDR1 and CDR2 are SGHRS and YFSETQ. The V segment lost 4 bases and the J segment 2 bases; nucleotides outside the gene matches: 10. CDR3 length: 16 residues. The clonotype originates from a human donor who donated a stem cell graft to a child with acute lymphoblastic leukemia. The sample here was PBMCs from the stem cell graft donor, taken from the stem cell graft. The rearrangement uses TRBV5-1 and TRBJ2-3, with 7 bases aligning to TRBD2. This chain's CDR3 is CASSKGGEGPTDTQYF. In DNA form, the CDR3 reads TGCGCCAGCAGCAAGGGAGGGGAGGGGCCCACAGATACGCAGTATTTT.